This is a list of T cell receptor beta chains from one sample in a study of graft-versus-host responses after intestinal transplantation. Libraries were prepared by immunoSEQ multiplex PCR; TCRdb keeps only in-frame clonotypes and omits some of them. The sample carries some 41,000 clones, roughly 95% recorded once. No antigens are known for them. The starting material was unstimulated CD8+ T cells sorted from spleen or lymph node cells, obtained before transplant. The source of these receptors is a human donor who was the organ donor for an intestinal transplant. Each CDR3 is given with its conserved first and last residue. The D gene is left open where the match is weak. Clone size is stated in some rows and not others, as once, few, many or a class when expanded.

cdr3_nt: TGTGCCAGCAGCTCTAAGGCAGGGGTAGGGACCCAGTACTTC; cdr3_aa: CASSSKAGVGTQYF; j_call: TRBJ2-5; clone_size: -; v_call: TRBV7-9; d_call: -
cdr3_nt: TGTGCCAGCAGTTCCGGACTAGGCTTCCATGAGCAGTTCTTC; cdr3_aa: CASSSGLGFHEQFF; j_call: TRBJ2-1; clone_size: few; v_call: TRBV6-5; d_call: TRBD2
cdr3_nt: TGTGCCAGCAGCTTGCAGGGGACAGATACGCAGTATTTT; cdr3_aa: CASSLQGTDTQYF; j_call: TRBJ2-3; clone_size: -; v_call: TRBV7-9; d_call: -
cdr3_nt: TGTGCCAGCAGCTTAGGATCATCTCTCGGATCCTCTGGAAACACCATATATTTT; cdr3_aa: CASSLGSSLGSSGNTIYF; j_call: TRBJ1-3; clone_size: -; v_call: TRBV13; d_call: -
cdr3_nt: TGTGCCAGCAGCTTCCCGGGACCGCAAGAGACCCAGTACTTC; cdr3_aa: CASSFPGPQETQYF; j_call: TRBJ2-5; clone_size: -; v_call: TRBV13; d_call: -
cdr3_nt: TGTGCCATCAGTGAGTCTGAGGCGGGCAGCTCCTACGAGCAGTACTTC; cdr3_aa: CAISESEAGSSYEQYF; j_call: TRBJ2-7; clone_size: few; v_call: TRBV10-3; d_call: -
cdr3_nt: TGCGCCAGCAGCCAAGATAGGGTAGCTGGTGAAGCTTTCTTT; cdr3_aa: CASSQDRVAGEAFF; j_call: TRBJ1-1; clone_size: once; v_call: TRBV4-1; d_call: -
cdr3_nt: TGCGCCAGCCTCGGGGAAGGGGAGCTGTTTTTT; cdr3_aa: CASLGEGELFF; j_call: TRBJ2-2; clone_size: few; v_call: TRBV4-3; d_call: -
cdr3_nt: TGTGCCATCAGTGAGCCGAGGGGGGCCGGAGATACGCAGTATTTT; cdr3_aa: CAISEPRGAGDTQYF; j_call: TRBJ2-3; clone_size: -; v_call: TRBV10-3; d_call: -
cdr3_nt: TGTGCCAGCAGTTCCGCCGGGGCCGGGGAGCTGTTTTTT; cdr3_aa: CASSSAGAGELFF; j_call: TRBJ2-2; clone_size: few; v_call: TRBV27; d_call: -
cdr3_nt: TGTGCCAGCAGTGAGGGGGCTGATTCACCCCTCCACTTT; cdr3_aa: CASSEGADSPLHF; j_call: TRBJ1-6; clone_size: -; v_call: TRBV2; d_call: -
cdr3_nt: TGTGCCAGCAGTTATTTAGGACTCAATGAGCAGTTCTTC; cdr3_aa: CASSYLGLNEQFF; j_call: TRBJ2-1; clone_size: -; v_call: TRBV6-6; d_call: -
cdr3_nt: TGTGCCAGCGGCTTAGCGTCCGGTGATCAGCCCCAGCATTTT; cdr3_aa: CASGLASGDQPQHF; j_call: TRBJ1-5; clone_size: -; v_call: TRBV7-2; d_call: -
cdr3_nt: TGCGCCAGCAGCCCACTAGCGGGGGGCACAGATACGCAGTATTTT; cdr3_aa: CASSPLAGGTDTQYF; j_call: TRBJ2-3; clone_size: -; v_call: TRBV4-1; d_call: TRBD2
cdr3_nt: TGTGCCAGCAGTTACGAGGAACCCACCTACGAGCAGTACTTC; cdr3_aa: CASSYEEPTYEQYF; j_call: TRBJ2-7; clone_size: -; v_call: TRBV6-5; d_call: -
cdr3_nt: TGTGCCAGCAGCGTTAGCAGTTACTACGAGCAGTACTTC; cdr3_aa: CASSVSSYYEQYF; j_call: TRBJ2-7; clone_size: -; v_call: TRBV11-2; d_call: -
cdr3_nt: TGTGCCAGCAGCGTCAGCGGGGGGACTACCTACAATGAGCAGTTCTTC; cdr3_aa: CASSVSGGTTYNEQFF; j_call: TRBJ2-1; clone_size: -; v_call: TRBV9; d_call: TRBD2
cdr3_nt: TGTGCCAGCAGGGACAGCTCCTACGAGCAGTACTTC; cdr3_aa: CASRDSSYEQYF; j_call: TRBJ2-7; clone_size: -; v_call: TRBV2; d_call: -
cdr3_nt: TGTGCCAGCAGTTTACAGGCTGGCACTGAAGCTTTCTTT; cdr3_aa: CASSLQAGTEAFF; j_call: TRBJ1-1; clone_size: -; v_call: TRBV27; d_call: -
cdr3_nt: TGTGCCAGCAGCCAAGAACAGGGGACAGGCTACTACAATGAGCAGTTCTTC; cdr3_aa: CASSQEQGTGYYNEQFF; j_call: TRBJ2-1; clone_size: -; v_call: TRBV4-2; d_call: TRBD1
cdr3_nt: TGTGCCAGCAGTGAAGCCCCTAGCACCCATGGGACTGAGCAGTTCTTC; cdr3_aa: CASSEAPSTHGTEQFF; j_call: TRBJ2-1; clone_size: -; v_call: TRBV6-4; d_call: -
cdr3_nt: TGTGCCAGCAGCTTAGACGGCGACAATCAGCCCCAGCATTTT; cdr3_aa: CASSLDGDNQPQHF; j_call: TRBJ1-5; clone_size: -; v_call: TRBV7-8; d_call: -
cdr3_nt: TGCGCCAGCAGCCCGGACAGCTACAATGAGCAGTTCTTC; cdr3_aa: CASSPDSYNEQFF; j_call: TRBJ2-1; clone_size: -; v_call: TRBV5-1; d_call: -
cdr3_nt: TGTGCCAGCAGCTTTTCGGGGGGAACCACAGATACGCAGTATTTT; cdr3_aa: CASSFSGGTTDTQYF; j_call: TRBJ2-3; clone_size: -; v_call: TRBV7-3; d_call: TRBD2
cdr3_nt: TGTGCCACCAGCAGTCGAGGGACATACACTGAAGCTTTCTTT; cdr3_aa: CATSSRGTYTEAFF; j_call: TRBJ1-1; clone_size: -; v_call: TRBV15; d_call: -
cdr3_nt: TGTGCTAGCAGCTCTGGGACAGGGCTGATTAATGAGCAGTTCTTC; cdr3_aa: CASSSGTGLINEQFF; j_call: TRBJ2-1; clone_size: -; v_call: TRBV7-7; d_call: TRBD1
cdr3_nt: TGTGCCAGCCGGGGCCCGGACAGGGGAGAGTATGGCTACACCTTC; cdr3_aa: CASRGPDRGEYGYTF; j_call: TRBJ1-2; clone_size: -; v_call: TRBV25-1; d_call: TRBD1
cdr3_nt: TGTGCCAGCAGTTACTGGGGGGTGAACACTGAAGCTTTCTTT; cdr3_aa: CASSYWGVNTEAFF; j_call: TRBJ1-1; clone_size: once; v_call: TRBV6-5; d_call: -
cdr3_nt: TGTGCCAGCAGCTCTTGGCTAGGAGATACGCAGTATTTT; cdr3_aa: CASSSWLGDTQYF; j_call: TRBJ2-3; clone_size: -; v_call: TRBV7-2; d_call: -